This is a list of T cell receptor beta chains from one sample in a study of response to subunit inactivated influenza vaccine. TCRdb called the RT-PCR reads again in MiXCR, with one record for every CDR3 protein. The sample includes 500,000 to 600,000 distinct CDR3 sequences, approximately 7.1% of them seen just once. The source was PBMCs from blood, collected roughly 24 months after vaccination. The receptors originated from a man between 50 and 70 years old who received an inactivated influenza vaccine. Each CDR3 is given with its conserved first and last residue. The D gene is left open where the match is weak. Clone size is shown for a subset of rows, as once, few, many or a class of expanded clone.

d_call: -; j_call: TRBJ2-5; v_call: TRBV20-1; clone_size: many; cdr3_nt: TGCAGTGCTAGGGGCCAAGAGACCCAGTACTTC; cdr3_aa: CSARGQETQYF
d_call: -; j_call: TRBJ2-1; v_call: TRBV7-9; clone_size: few; cdr3_nt: TGTGCCAGCACCCAAGTCTACAATGAGCAGTTCTTC; cdr3_aa: CASTQVYNEQFF
d_call: TRBD1; j_call: TRBJ2-2; v_call: TRBV5-4; clone_size: -; cdr3_nt: TGTGCCAGCAGCTTGGAACAGGGGCCCTACACCGGGGAGCTGTTTTTT; cdr3_aa: CASSLEQGPYTGELFF
d_call: TRBD1; j_call: TRBJ2-7; v_call: TRBV10-1; clone_size: -; cdr3_nt: TGCGCCAGCAGTGACCCGGGGCAGGGGGCCCACGAGCAGTACTTC; cdr3_aa: CASSDPGQGAHEQYF
d_call: -; j_call: TRBJ2-5; v_call: TRBV28; clone_size: many; cdr3_nt: TGTGCCAGCCAACAGGTTTTCTACCAAGAGACCCAGTACTTC; cdr3_aa: CASQQVFYQETQYF
d_call: TRBD1; j_call: TRBJ2-7; v_call: TRBV5-6; clone_size: many; cdr3_nt: TGTGCCAGCAGCTTGAGGGCCACCGGGACAGGGTACCCTTACTTC; cdr3_aa: CASSLRATGTGYPYF
d_call: -; j_call: TRBJ2-4; v_call: TRBV7-9; clone_size: -; cdr3_nt: TGTGCCAGCAGCCCACGCCGGGACTCAAAAAACATTCAGTACTTC; cdr3_aa: CASSPRRDSKNIQYF
d_call: TRBD2; j_call: TRBJ2-1; v_call: TRBV7-2; clone_size: -; cdr3_nt: TGTGCCAGCAGCCGGCCTAGCGGCTACAATGAGCAGTTCTTC; cdr3_aa: CASSRPSGYNEQFF
d_call: TRBD1; j_call: TRBJ2-4; v_call: TRBV15; clone_size: many; cdr3_nt: TGTGCCACCAGCTCCCGGACAGGGGTCATTCAGTACTTC; cdr3_aa: CATSSRTGVIQYF
d_call: -; j_call: TRBJ2-2; v_call: TRBV25-1; clone_size: -; cdr3_nt: TGTGCCAGCAGTGAATATTATTCAGGGTCCACCGGGGAGCTGTTTTTT; cdr3_aa: CASSEYYSGSTGELFF
d_call: -; j_call: TRBJ2-1; v_call: TRBV20-1; clone_size: few; cdr3_nt: TGCAGTGCTATTTTGCCAAACTACAATGAGCAGTTCTTC; cdr3_aa: CSAILPNYNEQFF
d_call: TRBD1; j_call: TRBJ2-1; v_call: TRBV7-2; clone_size: -; cdr3_nt: TGTGCCAGCAGCTTAGCGGGACAGGGCGGTGAGCAGTTCTTC; cdr3_aa: CASSLAGQGGEQFF
d_call: -; j_call: TRBJ1-2; v_call: TRBV14; clone_size: many; cdr3_nt: TGTGCCAGCAGCCAACACAGAACGAATGGCTACACCTTC; cdr3_aa: CASSQHRTNGYTF
d_call: -; j_call: TRBJ1-1; v_call: TRBV5-1; clone_size: many; cdr3_nt: TGCGCCAGCAGCTTGGGGACGACTGAAGCTTTCTTT; cdr3_aa: CASSLGTTEAFF
d_call: TRBD2; j_call: TRBJ2-1; v_call: TRBV20-1; clone_size: few; cdr3_nt: TGCAGTGCTATCCCCATACTAGCGGGGGGGGACAATGAGCAGTTCTTC; cdr3_aa: CSAIPILAGGDNEQFF
d_call: TRBD1; j_call: TRBJ2-2; v_call: TRBV5-1; clone_size: few; cdr3_nt: TGCGCCAGCAGCTTGGAGGGACAGGGTTTCGGGGAGCTGTTTTTT; cdr3_aa: CASSLEGQGFGELFF
d_call: TRBD1; j_call: TRBJ1-4; v_call: TRBV12-3/TRBV12-4; clone_size: few; cdr3_nt: TGTGCCAGCAGTCAACCGGGACAGCTTAATGAAAAACTGTTTTTT; cdr3_aa: CASSQPGQLNEKLFF